This entry features one TCR beta chain sequence. Germline CDR1 is SEHNR and CDR2 is FQNEAQ (reference sequence). Losses at the gene ends were 4 bases for V and 6 bases for J; bases not matched to a gene: 10. The CDR3 contains 17 residues. Based on clinical symptoms, serum thyroxine and TRAb, thyroid ultrasound and orbital computed tomography, diagnoses were reached. The record originates from a study of T cells in Graves' hyperthyroidism and ophthalmopathy. TCR beta CDR3 sequences were amplified from RNA transcripts. First-round RT-PCR with HTBI primers amplified the TCR CDR3 region. TCRdb ran MiXCR on the multiplex PCR reads and lists one entry per CDR3 protein. The sample holds about 600,000 distinct CDR3 sequences; roughly 15% are singletons and the top ten take less than 3.5%.

V is TRBV7-9 and J is TRBJ2-1; 12 positions agree with TRBD2. What was sequenced was blood. The TCR was taken from a woman aged 40 to 50 with Graves' ophthalmopathy. CDR3 sequence (DNA): TGTGCCAGCAGCTACCATCCGACTAGCGGGAGCCCCAATGAGCAGTTCTTC. Its protein is CASSYHPTSGSPNEQFF.